The 13 T cell receptor beta chains listed next were all sequenced from one sample in a study of blood T cell repertoires in COVID-19. Profiling relied on immunoSEQ multiplex PCR, and the TCRdb table lists in-frame clones only, not all of them. The sample holds fewer than 300,000 clones, roughly four fifths seen once. The sequencing input was peripheral blood. The receptors were gathered from a person aged 65 to 85 with COVID-19, enrolled during active disease.

This clone has just one count. J is TRBJ2-3 and V is TRBV5-1; 7 positions agree with TRBD2. Germline V gene lookup returns CDR1 SGHRS and CDR2 YFSETQ. The CDR3 is 17 amino acids. The J segment lost 0 bases and the V segment lost 1 base, leaving 8 bases of the junction unmatched. CDR3 region: CASSLSLAGASTDTQYF. The CDR3 coding sequence is TGCGCCAGCAGCTTGTCATTGGCGGGAGCTAGCACAGATACGCAGTATTTT.

This clone appeared a few times. This rearrangement joins TRBV12-3 or TRBV12-4 to TRBJ1-2, with D uncertain. CDR3 length equals 13 residues. The V and J ends lost 0 bases and 4 bases respectively, with 6 bases between them. CDR3 coding DNA: TGTGCCAGCAGTTTAGCGCTGAGCTATGGCTACACCTTC. Protein: CASSLALSYGYTF.

The chain is built from TRBV6-2 or TRBV6-3 and TRBJ1-3; D unclear. CDR1 MNHEY and CDR2 SVGEGT come from the germline V gene. V lost 0 bases and J lost 4, with 10 bases in between. The CDR3 loop spans 15 amino acids. CDR3 sequence reads: CASSYSTGSGNTIYF. The CDR3 region has the DNA TGTGCCAGCAGTTACTCGACTGGGAGCGGAAACACCATATATTTT.

V usage is TRBV18 and J usage is TRBJ1-3; no reliable D call. The CDR3 totals 17 residues. Germline V gives CDR1 KGHSH, CDR2 LQKENI. V gave up 1 base and J gave up 1 base, with 14 bases separating them. The CDR3 here is CASSPLGTGLSGNTIYF. CDR3 in DNA: TGTGCCAGCTCACCACTCGGCACCGGACTGTCTGGAAACACCATATATTTT.

CDR3 region: CASSQDAASGRVSYNEQFF. In DNA, the CDR3 is TGCGCCAGCAGCCAAGATGCAGCTAGCGGGAGGGTCTCCTACAATGAGCAGTTCTTC. V usage is TRBV4-1 and J usage is TRBJ2-1, with 12 nucleotides matching TRBD2. CDR1 is MGHRA and CDR2 is YSYEKL in the germline V gene. The CDR3 has 19 amino acids. The J segment lost 0 bases and the V segment lost 0 bases, leaving 6 bases of the junction unmatched.

This rearrangement joins TRBV19 to TRBJ1-5; TRBD1 might be the D (5 bases). The germline V gene has CDR1 LNHDA and CDR2 SQIVND (reference sequence). The CDR3 covers 15 residues. Trimming removed 2 bases at V and 1 base at J, with 9 bases between. CDR3 loop: CASSIPGLSNQPQHF. DNA of the CDR3: TGTGCCAGTAGTATACCAGGGTTGAGCAATCAGCCCCAGCATTTT. Supplemented by reference TRBV19 and TRBJ1-5, the full variable domain reads DGGITQSPKYLFRKEGQNVTLSCEQNLNHDAMYWYRQDPGQGLRLIYYSQIVNDFQKGDIAEGYSVSREKKESFPLTVTSAQKNPTAFYLCASSIPGLSNQPQHFGDGTRLSIL.

The chain uses TRBV28 and TRBJ1-1; the match to TRBD1 covers 11 bases. Germline CDR1 and CDR2: MDHEN and SYDVKM. The V and J ends lost 5 bases and 1 base, in that order; junction bases with no gene match: 6. The CDR3 consists of 16 residues. CDR3 residues: CASSEDRGPWNTEAFF. DNA for the CDR3: TGTGCCAGCAGTGAGGACAGGGGGCCCTGGAACACTGAAGCTTTCTTT.

This clone has just one count. The V call is TRBV27, the J call TRBJ1-4, with D unresolved. Per the germline V gene, CDR1 is MNHEY and CDR2 is SMNVEV (reference sequence). This CDR3 has 15 amino acids. Deletions cut 6 bases from V and 8 bases from J, with 19 bases between. CDR3 DNA: TGTGCCAGCAGCCCTCGACCCAACCTGCGGGAAAAACTGTTTTTT. This translates into CASSPRPNLREKLFF.

This clone has just a few counts. The chain employs TRBV5-5 and TRBJ2-7, with 10 bases fitting TRBD1. This CDR3 has 16 amino acids. Germline trimming cut 4 bases from V and 4 bases from J; bases unmatched to any gene: 11. CDR1 SGHKS and CDR2 YYEKEE come from the germline V gene (reference sequence). CDR3 protein: CASSPGQGRIMYEQYF. CDR3 DNA sequence: TGTGCCAGCAGCCCGGGACAGGGGAGAATAATGTACGAGCAGTACTTC.

This clone has more than one count but fewer than ten. The chain uses TRBV18 and TRBJ1-5, with TRBD1 identical over 7 bases. The CDR3 is 17 residues long. V lost 2 bases and J lost 4; bases outside the gene matches: 11. Germline V gene sequence: CDR1 KGHSH, CDR2 LQKENI. As DNA, the CDR3 is TGTGCCAGCTCACCATCCTTAACAAACAGGGGTAATCAGCCCCAGCATTTT. It yields the protein CASSPSLTNRGNQPQHF.

Turning to this clone: A read error may account for a junction end that differs from germline. The chain is built from TRBV28 and TRBJ2-7; 9 bases agree with TRBD1. Germline CDR1 MDHEN, CDR2 SYDVKM. This CDR3 has 12 amino acids. CDR3: CAIEGQGLYQTF. The CDR3 coding sequence is TGTGCCATTGAAGGACAGGGGTTGTACCAAACCTTC.

The V gene is TRBV5-4, the J gene TRBJ2-2, with 8 bases identical to TRBD1. V shed 4 bases and J 5 bases; nucleotides not matched to a gene: 7. Per the germline V gene, CDR1 is SGHNT and CDR2 is YYREEE (reference sequence). CDR3 length: 15 residues. The CDR3 DNA reads TGTGCCAGCAGCCCGCCGACAGGGGCGACCGGGGAGCTGTTTTTT. It encodes CASSPPTGATGELFF.

This chain links TRBV2 with TRBJ1-2; D gene uncertain. Trimming left V 8 bases short and J 6 bases short, with 7 bases between. CDR3 length equals 10 residues. Germline loops: CDR1 SNHLY, CDR2 FYNNEI. CDR3 residues: CASVEDGYTF. The CDR3 DNA is TGTGCCAGCGTGGAGGATGGCTACACCTTC. The variable domain in full, with the rest retrieved from reference TRBV2 and TRBJ1-2, is EPEVTQTPSHQVTQMGQEVILRCVPISNHLYFYWYRQILGQKVEFLVSFYNNEISEKSEIFDDQFSVERPDGSNFTLKIRSTKLEDSAMYFCASVEDGYTFGSGTRLTVV.